This T cell receptor beta chain was profiled in a study of control samples from healthy donors and cancer patients. V lost 4 bases to trimming and J lost 7 bases; unmatched junction nucleotides: 6. CDR1 is SGDLS and CDR2 is YYNGEE in the germline V gene. The CDR3 runs 14 residues. Using immunoSEQ multiplex PCR, the repertoire was profiled, and TCRdb retains in-frame clones only, with some absent. The sample yields about 40,000 clones, about 93% seen once. The sequence was obtained from a woman aged 50 to 65 in good health. Material for sequencing was blood. The chain couples TRBV9 to TRBJ1-4, with 8 bases fitting TRBD1. This CDR3 reads CASSPQGASEKLFF. The CDR3 DNA follows: TGTGCCAGCAGCCCCCAGGGGGCAAGTGAAAAACTGTTTTTT.